Shown below are 16 T cell receptor beta chains from a single sample sequenced in a study of blood T cell repertoires in COVID-19. The method was immunoSEQ multiplex PCR; TCRdb's version includes in-frame clones alone and lacks a portion of them. The sample consists of 95,000 to 100,000 clones, approximately 81% of them appearing once. What was sequenced was peripheral blood. All receptors derive from a woman aged 80 or older with acute or convalescent COVID-19.

The J gene is TRBJ2-7, the V gene TRBV9; 7 bases align to TRBD2. Trimming at V came to 1 base and at J to 5 bases, leaving 9 bases not matched to a gene. Germline V gives CDR1 SGDLS, CDR2 YYNGEE. This CDR3 has 15 residues. The CDR3 reads CASSVRRAGRDEQYF. CDR3 bases: TGTGCCAGCAGCGTACGTCGAGCAGGGAGGGACGAGCAGTACTTC.

The sample holds one count of this clone. The gene calls are TRBV6-1 and TRBJ1-2; D is perhaps TRBD1 (5 bases). The V end lost 4 bases, the J end lost 4 bases, and 19 bases lay between the germline ends. The CDR3 is made up of 16 amino acids. Germline CDR1 and CDR2: MNHNS and SASEGT. CDR3 nucleotides: TGTGCCAGCAGTGGGCCGCGGACAATTCCCTCCTATGGCTACACCTTC. Its translation: CASSGPRTIPSYGYTF.

Only one count was recorded for this clone. The chain recombines TRBV28 with TRBJ2-7; TRBD1 matches at 7 bases. The CDR3 runs to 14 residues. From germline, CDR1 is MDHEN and CDR2 SYDVKM. J was trimmed by 5 bases and V by 10 bases; bases with no gene match: 14. In DNA, the CDR3 is TGTGCCACACACCGACAGGGTGAGGGGAACGAGCAGTACGTC. This encodes CATHRQGEGNEQYV.

This chain joins TRBV18 and TRBJ1-2, with TRBD1 matching 7 bases. J was trimmed by 0 bases and V by 4 bases; bases with no gene match: 8. The CDR3 sequence is 16 residues long. Germline-derived CDR1 and CDR2 are KGHSH and LQKENI. CDR3 sequence reads: CASSLFTGEANYGYTF. For the CDR3, the DNA is TGTGCCAGCTCACTCTTTACAGGGGAAGCTAACTATGGCTACACCTTC.

This clone is a singleton in its sample. V usage is TRBV6-2 or TRBV6-3 and J usage is TRBJ1-1; the match to TRBD1 covers 7 bases. This CDR3 region has 14 residues. Germline CDR1 is MNHEY and CDR2 is SVGEGT. J gave up 2 bases and V 5 bases, and 5 bases lay outside the gene matches. CDR3 coding DNA: TGTGCCAGCAGTCCCGGGACAGCCAACACTGAAGCTTTCTTT. It is translated as CASSPGTANTEAFF.

V and J are TRBV7-2 and TRBJ2-6, with TRBD1 identical over 9 bases. The germline gives CDR1 SGHTA, CDR2 FQGNSA. J gave up 1 base and V 11 bases, and 9 bases lay outside the gene matches. The CDR3 extends over 16 amino acids. The CDR3 here is CAGTGTPGSGANVLTF. The CDR3 nucleotides are TGTGCCGGGACAGGGACCCCCGGGTCTGGGGCCAACGTCCTGACTTTC.

This CDR3 reads CASGTSNIYEQYF. CDR3 DNA sequence: TGTGCCAGCGGGACTAGCAACATCTACGAGCAGTACTTC. The gene calls are TRBV27 and TRBJ2-7; 9 nucleotides line up with TRBD2. CDR1 and CDR2 from the germline V gene are MNHEY and SMNVEV (reference sequence). Trimming took 8 bases from V and 3 from J; bases not matched to a gene: 5. The CDR3 is 13 amino acids.

This clone was counted a single time. The CDR3 DNA sequence: TGCGCCAGCAGCTTGGGACAGCTGAGCTCCTACAATGAGCAGTTCTTC. This codes for CASSLGQLSSYNEQFF. The V gene is TRBV5-1, the J gene TRBJ2-1, with D possibly TRBD1 on 5 matching bases. The CDR3 totals 16 residues. Germline V CDR1 and CDR2: SGHRS, YFSETQ. The V gene lost 0 bases and the J gene lost 0 bases, with 10 bases spanning the gap.

The V call is TRBV7-9, the J call TRBJ1-1, with TRBD1 as a possible D gene (6 bases). V dropped 5 bases and J dropped 5 bases, with 12 bases sitting between them. The CDR3 has 13 residues. Germline lookup yields CDR1 SEHNR and CDR2 FQNEAQ (reference sequence). CDR3 region: CASSVSGATEAFF. The CDR3 DNA is TGTGCCAGCAGCGTCTCAGGGGCAACTGAAGCTTTCTTT.

The rearrangement links TRBV5-1 to TRBJ2-2; D is possibly TRBD1 (6 bases). V lost 1 base to trimming and J lost 4 bases, with 14 bases between them. Germline lookup yields CDR1 SGHRS and CDR2 YFSETQ. The CDR3 is 16 residues long. CDR3 in amino acids: CASSLSVRGATGELFF. The CDR3 nucleotides read TGCGCCAGCAGCTTGTCGGTCAGGGGTGCCACCGGGGAGCTGTTTTTT.

The V and J genes are TRBV6-5 and TRBJ1-6, with 7 bases matching TRBD1. The CDR3 consists of 15 residues. With 6 bases clipped from V and 9 bases from J, the junction kept 11 bases outside the gene matches. Per germline, CDR1 MNHEY and CDR2 SVGAGI. CDR3 DNA sequence: TGTGCCAGCAGCCCAACCAAGGACAGGTTTTCACCCCTCCACTTT. It codes for CASSPTKDRFSPLHF.

The gene calls are TRBV29-1 and TRBJ1-1; tentative D call: TRBD1 (6 bases). The V end lost 6 bases, the J end lost 3 bases, and 14 bases lay between the germline ends. Germline CDR1 and CDR2: SQVTM and ANQGSEA. CDR3 length: 13 residues. In DNA form, the CDR3 reads TGCAGCGTCGACCGGAACAGGGACACTGAAGCTTTCTTT. Translation gives CSVDRNRDTEAFF.

The chain uses TRBV7-8 and TRBJ2-7; TRBD1 is a possible D gene (5 bases). The germline gives CDR1 SGHVS, CDR2 FQNEAQ. Trimming cost V 3 bases and J 7 bases, with 13 bases left between them. The CDR3 is 13 amino acids. DNA for the CDR3: TGTGCCAGCAGCTTCGGTCAGGGCGGAGAGCAGTACGTC. Translated, it gives CASSFGQGGEQYV.

DNA of the CDR3: TGTGCCAGCAGCCAAGGAGGGTTTGGTGAAGCTTTCTTT. Its translation: CASSQGGFGEAFF. V gene TRBV2 combines with J gene TRBJ1-1; D not certain. The germline V gene encodes CDR1 SNHLY and CDR2 FYNNEI. The CDR3 consists of 13 residues. The germline V and J ends were trimmed by 6 bases and 7 bases, with 15 bases remaining between them.

J is TRBJ1-5 and V is TRBV19; 9 positions agree with TRBD1. Germline-derived CDR1 and CDR2 are LNHDA and SQIVND (reference sequence). Unmatched junction bases numbered 9, after V lost 6 bases and J lost 3 bases. The CDR3 runs to 16 residues. The CDR3 is CASRDSGQGFNQPQHF. Here the CDR3 DNA reads TGTGCCAGTAGGGACTCGGGACAGGGTTTCAATCAGCCCCAGCATTTT.

This clone was seen more than once but under ten times. V usage is TRBV10-1 and J usage is TRBJ1-2; tentative D call: TRBD1 (5 bases). The length of the CDR3 is 10 residues. In germline, CDR1 is WNHNN, CDR2 SYGVQD (reference sequence). The germline V and J ends were trimmed by 5 bases and 9 bases, with 7 bases remaining between them. The CDR3 sequence: CASSRGCYTF. CDR3 in DNA: TGCGCCAGCAGTAGGGGATGCTACACCTTC.